Presented here are 15 T cell receptor beta chains from one specimen sequenced in a study of blood T cell repertoires in COVID-19. TCRdb's copy holds only in-frame clones and misses some; the assay was immunoSEQ multiplex PCR. The sample holds about 200,000 clones, around four fifths seen once. The specimen was peripheral blood. These receptors were obtained from a man aged 40-55 years with acute or convalescent COVID-19.

The rearrangement uses TRBV3-1 (or the pseudogene TRBV3-2) and TRBJ1-1, with D unclear. The V end was cut by 0 bases, the J end by 5 bases, with 13 bases between. The CDR3 runs 15 residues. Germline lookup yields CDR1 LGHDT and CDR2 YNNKEL (reference sequence). As DNA, the CDR3 is TGTGCCAGCAGCCAAGATCTCGGAAGGAGTACTGAAGCTTTCTTT. This encodes CASSQDLGRSTEAFF.

V is TRBV29-1 and J is TRBJ2-1, with a weak D call TRBD2 (6 bases). The length of the CDR3 is 14 residues. The V end lost 7 bases, the J end lost 7 bases, and 20 bases lay between the germline ends. The germline gives CDR1 SQVTM, CDR2 ANQGSEA. The CDR3 loop is CSGQRGTGRNEQFF. CDR3 DNA sequence: TGCAGCGGGCAGAGGGGAACGGGGAGGAATGAGCAGTTCTTC.

This chain uses TRBV19 with TRBJ2-7, with TRBD2 identical over 10 bases. The CDR3 spans 14 residues. The germline gives CDR1 LNHDA, CDR2 SQIVND (reference sequence). After removal of 7 bases from V and 1 base from J, the junction contained 4 bases not matched to a gene. The CDR3 bases are TGTGCCAGTACTACTAGCGGGACTTCCTACGAGCAGTACTTC. Its translation is CASTTSGTSYEQYF.

The chain recombines TRBV3-1 (or the pseudogene TRBV3-2) with TRBJ2-1; 8 nucleotides align to TRBD2. The V gene's germline CDR1 is LGHDT and CDR2 YNNKEL (reference sequence). The CDR3 covers 15 residues. Trimming cost V 4 bases and J 0 bases; bases outside gene matches: 2. Written as DNA, the CDR3 is TGTGCCAGCAGCCTTACTAGCGGCTCCTACAATGAGCAGTTCTTC. This codes for CASSLTSGSYNEQFF.

This clone was seen only once. This chain links TRBV15 with TRBJ1-4; 7 bases line up with TRBD1. Germline V gene sequence: CDR1 LNHNV, CDR2 YYDKDF (reference sequence). The CDR3 loop spans 14 amino acids. Losses at the gene ends were 3 bases for V and 8 bases for J; bases not matched to a gene: 6. This chain's CDR3 is CATSSGTGEEKLFF. CDR3 DNA: TGTGCCACCAGCAGTGGAACAGGGGAGGAAAAACTGTTTTTT.

In this sample, this clone turned up once. The V call is TRBV2, the J call TRBJ2-5, with D uncertain. Trimming removed 1 base from V and 3 bases from J, with 6 bases in between. The CDR3 is made up of 13 amino acids. The germline V gene has CDR1 SNHLY and CDR2 FYNNEI. The CDR3 DNA reads TGTGCCAGCAGTGAAGAGAGCGAAGAGACCCAGTACTTC. Translated, it gives CASSEESEETQYF. The complete variable domain, with remaining parts taken from reference TRBV2 and TRBJ2-5, reads EPEVTQTPSHQVTQMGQEVILRCVPISNHLYFYWYRQILGQKVEFLVSFYNNEISEKSEIFDDQFSVERPDGSNFTLKIRSTKLEDSAMYFCASSEESEETQYFGPGTRLLVL.

The rearrangement links TRBV5-1 to TRBJ2-7; D gene unclear. Germline CDR1 reads SGHRS; CDR2 reads YFSETQ. CDR3 length: 14 residues. The germline V and J ends were trimmed by 1 base and 1 base, with 9 bases remaining between them. CDR3 loop: CASSLQTASYEQYF. DNA of the CDR3: TGCGCCAGCAGCTTGCAAACAGCTTCCTACGAGCAGTACTTC.

This clone was detected a few times. The V and J genes are TRBV5-1 and TRBJ1-4; TRBD1 is a possible D gene (6 bases). Trimming pared 4 bases from V and 5 bases from J, leaving 18 bases between. CDR1 is SGHRS, CDR2 YFSETQ, per germline. The CDR3 length is 16 residues. CDR3 nucleotide sequence: TGCGCCAGCAGCCCGTGGGCGACAGGAGGCAATGAAAAACTGTTTTTT. Translation gives CASSPWATGGNEKLFF.

CDR3 loop: CASSLGSGVTDTQYF. Here the CDR3 DNA reads TGCGCCAGCAGCTTGGGCAGCGGAGTCACAGATACGCAGTATTTT. The chain joins TRBV5-1 to TRBJ2-3, with D possibly being TRBD2 (5 bases). V was pared by 0 bases and J by 2 bases, with 10 bases between. The CDR3 consists of 15 residues. Germline-derived CDR1 and CDR2 are SGHRS and YFSETQ.

V usage is TRBV14 and J usage is TRBJ2-1; TRBD2 aligns across 11 bases. The CDR3 has 16 residues. In germline, CDR1 is SGHDN, CDR2 FVKESK. V shed 0 bases, J shed 10 bases, and the junction held 8 bases outside the gene matches. CDR3 region: CASSQDSTSGSNEQFF. In nucleotides, the CDR3 is TGTGCCAGCAGCCAAGACAGTACTAGCGGGAGTAACGAGCAGTTCTTC.

The chain couples TRBV12-5 to TRBJ2-1, with D possibly matching TRBD1 (8 bases). This CDR3 has 15 residues. The germline V and J ends were trimmed by 6 bases and 3 bases, with 15 bases remaining between them. Germline V lookup: CDR1 LGHNT, CDR2 FRNRAP. Here the CDR3 reads CASGQGEGRYNEQFF. In nucleotides, the CDR3 is TGTGCTAGTGGACAGGGGGAGGGCCGCTACAATGAGCAGTTCTTC.

The rearrangement uses TRBV5-4 and TRBJ1-5, with D maybe TRBD1 (6 bases). Trimming took 0 bases from V and 2 from J, leaving 6 bases between them. This CDR3 has 14 amino acids. The germline V gene encodes CDR1 SGHNT and CDR2 YYREEE (reference sequence). CDR3 in DNA: TGTGCCAGCAGCTTGGACAGGGGCAATCAGCCCCAGCATTTT. Encoded protein: CASSLDRGNQPQHF.

This clone was detected only once. The genes are TRBV7-2 and TRBJ2-7; TRBD1 agrees at 7 bases. CDR3 length: 15 residues. The V and J ends lost 5 bases and 1 base, in that order; junction bases with no gene match: 8. From germline, CDR1 is SGHTA and CDR2 FQGNSA. DNA of the CDR3: TGTGCCAGCAGCAGGGGACAGTTAATTTCCTACGAGCAGTACTTC. It codes for CASSRGQLISYEQYF.

This clone was counted ten times or more. This chain uses TRBV19 with TRBJ1-2; unclear D gene. The V gene's germline CDR1 is LNHDA and CDR2 SQIVND (reference sequence). CDR3 size: 12 residues. V lost 4 bases, J lost 8 bases, and 11 bases lay in between. The CDR3 region is CASSTTAQGYTF. In DNA form, the CDR3 reads TGTGCCAGTAGTACTACAGCACAGGGCTACACCTTC.

This clone was seen a single time. CDR3 sequence (DNA): TGTGCCAGCAGCTACCAGGAGCAGTTCTTC. Translating gives CASSYQEQFF. V usage is TRBV7-9 and J usage is TRBJ2-1, with D uncertain. V was trimmed by 4 bases and J by 10 bases, leaving 5 bases between them. CDR3 size: 10 residues. CDR1 is SEHNR and CDR2 is FQNEAQ in the germline V gene (reference sequence).